This is a list of T cell receptor beta chains from one sample in a study of T cell responses to AZD1222 COVID-19 vaccine. Libraries were prepared by immunoSEQ multiplex PCR; TCRdb keeps only in-frame clonotypes and omits some of them. The table has 150,000 to 200,000 clones, approximately 88% seen once. The specimen was peripheral blood, collected 28 days after the second AZD1222 dose. The source of these receptors is an adult who received the AZD1222 COVID-19 vaccine. Both conserved end residues are part of each CDR3. A D gene is named only where the DNA matches it firmly. Only some rows state a clone size, as once, few, many or a class for expanded clones.

d_call clone_size j_call v_call cdr3_aa cdr3_nt
NA NA TRBJ2-5 TRBV30 CAWSVLVGETQYF TGTGCCTGGAGTGTACTAGTTGGAGAGACCCAGTACTTC
NA NA TRBJ2-2 TRBV3-1/TRBV3-2 CASSQIRDSGELFF TGTGCCAGCAGCCAGATCCGGGACTCCGGGGAGCTGTTTTTT
NA NA TRBJ2-3 TRBV5-8 CASSPRTGARTDTQYF TGTGCCAGCAGCCCTAGGACTGGGGCAAGGACAGATACGCAGTATTTT
TRBD1 NA TRBJ1-3 TRBV7-9 CVSSSGQEVSF TGTGTCAGCAGCTCGGGACAGGAGGTCTCATTT
NA NA TRBJ1-2 TRBV10-1 CASSDANYGYTF TGCGCCAGCTCAGACGCTAACTATGGCTACACCTTC
NA NA TRBJ1-3 TRBV4-3 CASSQKIAGSGNTIYF TGCGCCAGCAGCCAAAAGATCGCCGGCTCTGGAAACACCATATATTTT
NA NA TRBJ1-2 TRBV14 CASSQGRYGYTF TGTGCCAGCAGCCAGGGTCGGTATGGCTACACCTTC
NA NA TRBJ1-1 TRBV20-1 CSARGTDEAFF TGCAGTGCTAGAGGGACGGATGAAGCTTTCTTT
TRBD2 NA TRBJ2-1 TRBV3-1/TRBV3-2 CASSPGSGGRGSEQFF TGTGCCAGCAGCCCCGGGAGCGGGGGGCGAGGGTCTGAGCAGTTCTTC
NA once TRBJ2-3 TRBV27 CASSLSGTDTQYF TGTGCCAGCAGTTTATCGGGCACAGATACGCAGTATTTT
NA few TRBJ1-1 TRBV12-3/TRBV12-4 CASSLFRHTEAFF TGTGCCAGCAGTTTATTTAGGCACACTGAAGCTTTCTTT
TRBD1 NA TRBJ1-1 TRBV29-1 CSVVRGTANTEAFF TGCAGCGTTGTTAGGGGGACAGCGAACACTGAAGCTTTCTTT
NA NA TRBJ1-5 TRBV27 CASKPGVTGSQPQHF TGTGCCAGCAAACCGGGAGTCACAGGGTCCCAGCCCCAGCATTTT
NA NA TRBJ1-1 TRBV9 CASSVGRKNTEAFF TGTGCCAGCAGCGTTGGACGAAAGAACACTGAAGCTTTCTTT
NA NA TRBJ1-6 TRBV5-1 CASSLVGDSPLHF TGCGCCAGCAGCTTGGTGGGGGACTCACCCCTCCACTTT